This T cell receptor (beta chain) emerged from a study of cytomegalovirus exposure and HLA in healthy donors. Study results and limitations: A later analysis linked a missense DCLRE1C variant to TCR beta V- and J-gene trimming. Being productive about 87% or about 30% of the time was typical of most TCR beta V segments in an earlier analysis.

With 60 Vbeta and 13 Jbeta primers, the PCR was carried out. Using immunoSEQ multiplex PCR, the repertoire was profiled, and TCRdb retains in-frame clones only, with some absent. The table lists around 150,000 clones, 60% to 80% of them singletons. On this clone itself: Its antigen remains unidentified.

From germline, CDR1 is SQVTM and CDR2 ANQGSEA. V was pared by 4 bases and J by 12 bases, with 14 bases between. The length of the CDR3 is 11 residues. Sequenced input: PBMCs. This clonotype was sampled from a male donor in good health and CMV-seronegative. The chain couples TRBV29-1 to TRBJ2-3; D perhaps matches TRBD2 (5 bases). CDR3 in DNA: TGCAGCGTTGGAACGGCGGGCCTTCAGTATTTT. This encodes CSVGTAGLQYF.